These 22 T cell receptor beta chains share one sample of origin, sequenced in a study of cytomegalovirus exposure and HLA in healthy donors. The repertoire was sequenced with immunoSEQ multiplex PCR; TCRdb's copy has only in-frame clones and lacks some. Of 260,000 or so clones detected, 85% to 90% appear once; the ten largest clones hold around 0.92%. The sequenced material came from PBMCs. The receptors were sampled from a woman aged 18 to 35 in good health and CMV-seronegative.

This sequence joins TRBV5-1 and TRBJ2-1; 9 bases line up with TRBD1. Germline trimming cut 4 bases from V and 4 bases from J; bases unmatched to any gene: 3. This CDR3 is built from 14 residues. Germline CDR1 and CDR2: SGHRS and YFSETQ. CDR3 DNA sequence: TGCGCCAGCAGCGGAGGACAGGGGTACAATGAGCAGTTCTTC. Translating it yields CASSGGQGYNEQFF. The complete variable domain, with remaining parts taken from reference TRBV5-1 and TRBJ2-1, reads KAGVTQTPRYLIKTRGQQVTLSCSPISGHRSVSWYQQTPGQGLQFLFEYFSETQRNKGNFPGRFSGRQFSNSRSEMNVSTLELGDSALYLCASSGGQGYNEQFFGPGTRLTVL.

This rearrangement joins TRBV6-4 to TRBJ2-7; 9 positions agree with TRBD1. Losses at the gene ends were 2 bases for V and 0 bases for J; bases not matched to a gene: 20. Germline lookup yields CDR1 MRHNA and CDR2 SNTAGT. The CDR3 totals 21 residues. CDR3 in amino acids: CASSDRRWGTGWSRGSYEQYF. CDR3 DNA: TGTGCCAGCAGTGACCGGCGGTGGGGGACAGGGTGGTCTAGGGGCTCCTACGAGCAGTACTTC.

The V gene is TRBV4-1, the J gene TRBJ2-1, with 10 bases that match TRBD2. The CDR3 consists of 17 residues. V dropped 0 bases and J dropped 5; count of bases not matched to a gene: 7. Germline V gene lookup returns CDR1 MGHRA and CDR2 YSYEKL. The CDR3 nucleotides are TGCGCCAGCAGCCAAGATCCGCTAGCGGGAGTTAACAATGAGCAGTTCTTC. This sequence encodes CASSQDPLAGVNNEQFF.

The V gene is TRBV6-5, the J gene TRBJ1-6, with D perhaps TRBD1 (5 bases). This CDR3 is 14 amino acids long. Trimming took off 5 bases at V and 4 bases at J, with 9 bases between the two ends. Germline V lookup: CDR1 MNHEY, CDR2 SVGAGI. The CDR3 DNA is TGTGCCAGCAGTCGGACACGATATAATTCACCCCTCCACTTT. It codes for CASSRTRYNSPLHF.

The chain is built from TRBV6-5 and TRBJ1-2; maybe TRBD1 (5 bases). CDR1 is MNHEY, CDR2 SVGAGI, per germline. V was cut by 6 bases and J by 4 bases, with 18 bases left in between. This CDR3 spans 15 amino acids. The CDR3 reads CASSPSLLQGYGYTF. For the CDR3, the DNA is TGTGCCAGCAGCCCAAGTCTTCTGCAGGGCTATGGCTACACCTTC.

CDR3 bases: TGCGCCAGCAGCCAAGATCATGCAGCGCACTACGAGCAGTACTTC. Residues: CASSQDHAAHYEQYF. The V and J genes are TRBV4-3 and TRBJ2-7, with D hard to call. The CDR3 covers 15 residues. Germline assignment: CDR1 LGHNA and CDR2 YSLEER. Trimming shortened V by 0 bases and J by 3 bases, and 12 bases separated the two germline ends.

The J gene is TRBJ2-7, the V gene TRBV6-5, with unresolved D. Between the trimmed V and J ends, which lost 3 bases and 0 bases, there was a span of 12 bases. Germline CDR1 and CDR2: MNHEY and SVGAGI. The CDR3 length is 15 residues. CDR3 loop: CASSYSKSLSYEQYF. DNA for the CDR3: TGTGCCAGCAGTTATAGTAAGAGCCTCTCCTACGAGCAGTACTTC.

The rearrangement uses TRBV6-1 and TRBJ2-3, with D hard to call. The V gene lost 4 bases and the J gene lost 2 bases, with 10 bases spanning the gap. CDR3 length: 14 residues. Per germline, CDR1 MNHNS and CDR2 SASEGT. CDR3 DNA: TGTGCCAGCAGTGGCCGACACAACACAGATACGCAGTATTTT. Translated, it gives CASSGRHNTDTQYF.

To note about this clone: The same CDR3 is also encoded by other DNA sequences in this sample. The rearrangement joins TRBV6-5 to TRBJ1-4; a possible D gene is TRBD1 (5 bases). In germline, CDR1 is MNHEY, CDR2 SVGAGI. With 6 bases removed from V and 7 bases from J, the gap between germline ends came to 12 bases. This CDR3 is 13 amino acids long. CDR3 in DNA: TGTGCCAGCAGACCAGGGTTGGTTGAAAAACTGTTTTTT. This codes for CASRPGLVEKLFF.

This clone has just one count. J is TRBJ2-3 and V is TRBV5-1; D is perhaps TRBD2 (6 bases). The germline V gene encodes CDR1 SGHRS and CDR2 YFSETQ. V shed 0 bases and J shed 0 bases, with 11 bases lying between them. The CDR3 has 16 amino acids. The CDR3 is CASSLDGGVSTDTQYF. The CDR3 nucleotides are TGCGCCAGCAGCTTGGACGGGGGAGTTAGCACAGATACGCAGTATTTT.

For this clone: Other nucleotide sequences in the sample specify the same CDR3. V is TRBV9 and J is TRBJ2-5; 7 nucleotides line up with TRBD1. The CDR3 has 13 residues. CDR1 SGDLS and CDR2 YYNGEE come from the germline V gene. After removal of 4 bases from V and 1 base from J, the junction contained 1 base not matched to a gene. CDR3 sequence: CASSRDSQETQYF. CDR3 DNA sequence: TGTGCCAGCAGCCGGGACAGCCAAGAGACCCAGTACTTC.

This clone was found once. The chain has TRBV4-3 and TRBJ2-7, with D tentatively TRBD2 (6 bases). Looked up from germline, CDR1 is LGHNA and CDR2 is YSLEER. This CDR3 region has 15 residues. V lost 3 bases, J lost 2 bases, and 14 bases lay in between. CDR3 nucleotides: TGCGCCAGCAGCCAGTCGCTAGCGCAGACCTACGAGCAGTACTTC. This gives the protein CASSQSLAQTYEQYF.

The chain is built from TRBV11-2 and TRBJ1-2; D remains unclear. V was clipped by 1 base and J by 6 bases, with 9 bases between them. Germline CDR1 SGHAT, CDR2 FQNNGV. The CDR3 spans 13 residues. The CDR3 region has the DNA TGTGCCAGCAGCTTAGGTCCCGGTAATGGCTACACCTTC. Translating it yields CASSLGPGNGYTF.

The rearrangement joins TRBV19 to TRBJ2-7, with TRBD2 identical over 14 bases. V was pared by 3 bases and J by 2 bases, with 6 bases of the junction left unmatched. Germline CDR1 reads LNHDA; CDR2 reads SQIVND (reference sequence). CDR3 length: 17 residues. The CDR3 region has the DNA TGTGCCAGTAGTATGGGGACTAGCGGGAGCCCCACCTACGAGCAGTACTTC. Translated: CASSMGTSGSPTYEQYF.

About this clone itself: The junction shows a germline mismatch at one end, possibly a read error. The rearrangement joins TRBV9 to TRBJ1-3, with TRBD1 identical over 8 bases. CDR3 length: 11 amino acids. Germline lookup yields CDR1 SGDLS and CDR2 YYNGEE. The CDR3 is CASSVGTGLHF. The CDR3, as DNA: TGTGCCAGCAGCGTAGGGACAGGGTTGCATTTT. Together with reference TRBV9 and TRBJ1-3, the CDR3 gives the full variable domain: DSGVTQTPKHLITATGQRVTLRCSPRSGDLSVYWYQQSLDQGLQFLIQYYNGEERAKGNILERFSAQQFPDLHSELNLSSLELGDSALYFCASSVGTGLHFGEGSWLTVV.

The genes are TRBV28 and TRBJ1-2; D possibly corresponds to TRBD1 (6 bases). The germline V gene encodes CDR1 MDHEN and CDR2 SYDVKM. Trimming removed 8 bases from V and 5 bases from J, with 18 bases in between. This CDR3 comprises 14 residues. CDR3 sequence: CASEGEGVWYGYTF. CDR3 DNA: TGTGCCAGCGAGGGGGAGGGGGTCTGGTATGGCTACACCTTC.

This clone has just a few counts. The chain employs TRBV25-1 and TRBJ2-7; D gene unclear. V was shortened by 4 bases and J by 5 bases, with 18 bases between the two germline ends. Germline loops: CDR1 MGHDK, CDR2 SYGVNS. The CDR3 contains 15 residues. In DNA, the CDR3 is TGTGCCAGCAGTGCCACCATTGGGCCCCGGAACGAGCAGTACTTC. Translation gives CASSATIGPRNEQYF.

The chain combines TRBV5-1 with TRBJ2-5; D gene ambiguous. The CDR3 extends over 13 amino acids. Trimming removed 4 bases from V and 1 base from J, with 8 bases in between. Germline CDR1 reads SGHRS; CDR2 reads YFSETQ. CDR3 DNA: TGCGCCAGCAGCCTAGACGTCCAAGAGACCCAGTACTTC. Protein: CASSLDVQETQYF.

This clone has more than one count but fewer than ten. V gene TRBV7-3 combines with J gene TRBJ1-1; no clear D. Germline CDR1 SGHTA, CDR2 FQGTGA. The CDR3 sequence is 13 residues long. Trimming pared 5 bases from V and 2 bases from J, leaving 9 bases between. The CDR3 DNA reads TGTGCCAGCAGCCCCCAGGTTAACACTGAAGCTTTCTTT. This encodes CASSPQVNTEAFF.

The genes are TRBV6-1 and TRBJ2-1, with D possibly being TRBD2 (5 bases). The germline V gene encodes CDR1 MNHNS and CDR2 SASEGT. CDR3 length equals 14 residues. V was trimmed by 4 bases and J by 15 bases, leaving 22 bases between them. The chain's CDR3 is CASSGIGPGLRRFF. As DNA, the CDR3 is TGTGCCAGCAGTGGTATAGGGCCTGGACTGAGGCGGTTCTTC.

The chain carries TRBV10-3 and TRBJ2-1; 12 bases are a match to TRBD2. Germline CDR1 ENHRY, CDR2 SYGVKD. V gave up 6 bases and J gave up 5 bases; unmatched junction bases: 5. This CDR3 comprises 15 residues. The CDR3 nucleotides read TGTGCCATCAGGCCGGGACTAGCGGGTAACAATGAGCAGTTCTTC. It specifies CAIRPGLAGNNEQFF.

The V call is TRBV28, the J call TRBJ2-7, with D unresolved. Looked up from germline, CDR1 is MDHEN and CDR2 is SYDVKM. Trimming left V 5 bases short and J 3 bases short, with 8 bases between. The CDR3 is 12 amino acids. CDR3 residues: CASSPYSYEQYF. CDR3 coding DNA: TGTGCCAGCAGTCCCTATAGCTACGAGCAGTACTTC.